Presented here are 7 T cell receptor beta chains from one specimen sequenced in a study of long-term antiretroviral therapy in people with HIV (dated by TCRdb to 2022 to 2024). The immunoSEQ hsTCRB v3.0 assay was used at survey level resolution to sequence the TRB variable region. This immuneACCESS table, as held by TCRdb, lists in-frame sequences with V and J called but not all clones. Of the missing ones, under half trace to an unresolved V gene in checked studies; the others have no known cause. This sample lists some 27,000 clones; over 80% were detected once. Roughly 6.7% of the sample comes from the top ten. The material was unsorted PBMCs, obtained 0.4 years after starting antiretroviral therapy. The receptors stem from a young man with HIV.

In this sample, this clone turned up a few times. The genes are TRBV6-5 and TRBJ1-1, with D perhaps TRBD1 (6 bases). V was cut by 2 bases and J by 0 bases, with 13 bases left in between. The V gene's germline CDR1 is MNHEY and CDR2 SVGAGI. The CDR3 covers 16 residues. The DNA for the CDR3 is TGTGCCAGCAGTTACAGGGGGTCGTCAGTGAACACTGAAGCTTTCTTT. Encoded protein: CASSYRGSSVNTEAFF.

This chain links TRBV7-9 with TRBJ1-4, with D tentatively TRBD1 (5 bases). V shed 2 bases and J shed 8 bases, with 12 bases lying between them. The germline gives CDR1 SEHNR, CDR2 FQNEAQ (reference sequence). The CDR3 length is 14 residues. The CDR3 nucleotides read TGTGCCAGCAGCTTAAGGCAGGGAGGGGAAAAACTGTTTTTT. Translated, it gives CASSLRQGGEKLFF. Variable domain in full (rest from reference TRBV7-9 and TRBJ1-4): DTGVSQNPRHKITKRGQNVTFRCDPISEHNRLYWYRQTLGQGPEFLTYFQNEAQLEKSRLLSDRFSAERPKGSFSTLEIQRTEQGDSAMYLCASSLRQGGEKLFFGSGTQLSVL.

The gene calls are TRBV4-3 and TRBJ2-2; 10 bases are shared with TRBD2. V was clipped by 0 bases and J by 7 bases; unmatched bases: 8. The CDR3 totals 17 residues. Germline CDR1 reads LGHNA; CDR2 reads YSLEER. CDR3 loop: CASSQERASGSRGELFF. CDR3 nucleotides: TGCGCCAGCAGCCAAGAAAGGGCTAGCGGGAGTCGCGGGGAGCTGTTTTTT.

This clone was picked up one time. The chain employs TRBV27 and TRBJ2-1, with TRBD2 matching over 9 bases. The CDR3 totals 16 residues. Germline assignment: CDR1 MNHEY and CDR2 SMNVEV (reference sequence). Unmatched junction bases numbered 11, after V lost 5 bases and J lost 6 bases. CDR3 sequence reads: CASSGLWASGANEQFF. The CDR3 DNA sequence: TGTGCCAGCAGTGGCCTTTGGGCTAGCGGGGCCAATGAGCAGTTCTTC.

The V call is TRBV2, the J call TRBJ2-7; D may be TRBD1 (5 bases). Deletions cut 7 bases from V and 4 bases from J, with 17 bases between. The CDR3 is 14 amino acids. CDR1 and CDR2 (germline): SNHLY, FYNNEI. The CDR3 sequence: CASTGSSGRYEQYF. The CDR3 bases are TGTGCCAGCACAGGGTCGAGTGGGCGATACGAGCAGTACTTC.

The chain has TRBV4-2 and TRBJ1-3; 9 nucleotides line up with TRBD1. The CDR3 runs 17 residues. Looked up from germline, CDR1 is LGHNA and CDR2 is YNFKEQ. V lost 4 bases to trimming and J lost 1 base; unmatched junction nucleotides: 8. The DNA of the CDR3 is TGTGCCAGCAGCCCGCTGGACAGGGGATCTTCTGGAAACACCATATATTTT. Protein: CASSPLDRGSSGNTIYF.

The rearrangement joins TRBV10-3 to TRBJ1-2, with 8 nucleotides matching TRBD1. The germline gives CDR1 ENHRY, CDR2 SYGVKD. The length of the CDR3 is 16 residues. Losses at the gene ends were 0 bases for V and 7 bases for J; bases not matched to a gene: 10. CDR3: CAISESSGGASGGYTF. Written as DNA, the CDR3 is TGTGCCATCAGTGAGTCATCAGGGGGCGCTTCGGGTGGCTACACCTTC.